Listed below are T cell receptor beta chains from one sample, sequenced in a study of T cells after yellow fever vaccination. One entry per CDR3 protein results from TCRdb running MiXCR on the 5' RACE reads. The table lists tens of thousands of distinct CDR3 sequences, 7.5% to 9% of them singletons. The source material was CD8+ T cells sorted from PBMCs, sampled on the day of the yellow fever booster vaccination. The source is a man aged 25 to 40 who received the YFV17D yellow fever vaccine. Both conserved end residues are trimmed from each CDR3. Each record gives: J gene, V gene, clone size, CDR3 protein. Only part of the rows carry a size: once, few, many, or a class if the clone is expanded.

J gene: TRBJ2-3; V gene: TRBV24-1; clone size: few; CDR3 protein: ATSDFWEATDTQY
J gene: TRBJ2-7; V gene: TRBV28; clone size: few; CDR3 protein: ASRTYRDAYEQY
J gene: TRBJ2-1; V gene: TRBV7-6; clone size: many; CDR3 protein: ASSFTSGSNNEQF
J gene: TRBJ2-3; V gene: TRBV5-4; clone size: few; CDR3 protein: ASSTLAGGRDTQY
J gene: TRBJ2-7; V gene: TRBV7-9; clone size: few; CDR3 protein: ASSPSRDPYEQY
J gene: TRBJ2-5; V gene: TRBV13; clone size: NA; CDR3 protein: ASSQTGYQETQY
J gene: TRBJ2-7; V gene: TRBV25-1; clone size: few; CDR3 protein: ASSWVGDSYEQY
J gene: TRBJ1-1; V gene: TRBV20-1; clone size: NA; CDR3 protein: SALGQGGAEAF
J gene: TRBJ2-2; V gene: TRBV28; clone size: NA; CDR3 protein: ASSIMNTGELF
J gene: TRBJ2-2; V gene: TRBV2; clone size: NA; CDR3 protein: ASSLAGTVDTGELF
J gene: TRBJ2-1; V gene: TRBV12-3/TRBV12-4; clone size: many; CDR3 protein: ASSSRDLNEQF
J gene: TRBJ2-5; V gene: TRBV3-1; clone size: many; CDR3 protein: ASSQDWEAQETQY
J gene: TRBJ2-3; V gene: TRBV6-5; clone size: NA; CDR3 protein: ASSFSGRATDTQY
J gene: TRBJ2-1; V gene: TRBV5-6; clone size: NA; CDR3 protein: ASSLANTNNEQF
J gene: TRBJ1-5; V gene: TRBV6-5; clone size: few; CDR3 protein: ASRPLGGRRNQPQH
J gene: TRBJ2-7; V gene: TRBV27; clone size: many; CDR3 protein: ASSPGGTVEQY
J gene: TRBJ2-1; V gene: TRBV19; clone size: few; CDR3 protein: ASTTGSSYNEQF
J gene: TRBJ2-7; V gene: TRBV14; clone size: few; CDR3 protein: ASSPISHEQY
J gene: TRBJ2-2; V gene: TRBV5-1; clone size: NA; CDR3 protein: ASNEDRNTGELF
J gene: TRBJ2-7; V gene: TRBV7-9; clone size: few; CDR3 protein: ASSSAERGLGEQY
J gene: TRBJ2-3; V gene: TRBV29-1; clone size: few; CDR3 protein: SVELGGGDTQY
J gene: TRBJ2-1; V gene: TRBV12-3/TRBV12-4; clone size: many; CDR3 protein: ASSAPLAGEGYEQF
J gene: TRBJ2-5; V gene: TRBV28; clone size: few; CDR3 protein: ATRPAGVTETQY
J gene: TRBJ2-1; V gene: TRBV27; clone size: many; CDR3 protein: ASSLTGFDDEQF
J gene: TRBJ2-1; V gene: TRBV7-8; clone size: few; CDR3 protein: ASREAESSYNEQF
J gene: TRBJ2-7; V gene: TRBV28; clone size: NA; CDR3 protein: ASSFPLYEQY
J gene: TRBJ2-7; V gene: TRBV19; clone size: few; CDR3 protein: AVRTTNEQY
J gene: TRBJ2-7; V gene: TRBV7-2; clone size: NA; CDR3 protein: ASTGTGGIYEQY
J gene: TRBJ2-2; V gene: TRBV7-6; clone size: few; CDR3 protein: ASSPSELAGHGELF
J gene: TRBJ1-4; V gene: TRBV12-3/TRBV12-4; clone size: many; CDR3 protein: ASSGRPTNEKLF
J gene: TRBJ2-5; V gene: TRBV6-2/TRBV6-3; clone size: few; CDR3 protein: ASSFGTQETQY
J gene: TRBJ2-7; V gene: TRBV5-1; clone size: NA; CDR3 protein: ARSSMTGNEQY
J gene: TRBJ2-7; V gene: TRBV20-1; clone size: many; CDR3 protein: SARAGLRAYEQY
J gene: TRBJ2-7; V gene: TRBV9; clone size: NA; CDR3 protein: ASSSYSGQGRHEQY
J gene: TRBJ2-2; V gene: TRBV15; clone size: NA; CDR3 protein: ATSRVGGRNTGELF
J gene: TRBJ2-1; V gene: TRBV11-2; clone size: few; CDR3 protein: ASSLGLGLADYNEQF
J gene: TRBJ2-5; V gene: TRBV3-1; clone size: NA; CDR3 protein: ASTQLQLTQETQY
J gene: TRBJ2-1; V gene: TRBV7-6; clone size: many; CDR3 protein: ASSLEYEQF
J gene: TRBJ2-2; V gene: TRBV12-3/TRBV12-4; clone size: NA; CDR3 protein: ASSLERPGELF
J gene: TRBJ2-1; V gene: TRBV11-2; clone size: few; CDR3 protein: ASSLEGFSGTNEQF
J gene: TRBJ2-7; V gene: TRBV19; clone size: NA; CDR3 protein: ASGQGLYEQY
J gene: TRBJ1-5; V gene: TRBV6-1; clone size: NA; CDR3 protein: ASSAGQENQPQH
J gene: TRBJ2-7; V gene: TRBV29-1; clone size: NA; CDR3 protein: SVIKRDTYEQY
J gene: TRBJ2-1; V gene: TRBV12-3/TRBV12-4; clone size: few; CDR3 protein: ASSPSGSVWNEQF
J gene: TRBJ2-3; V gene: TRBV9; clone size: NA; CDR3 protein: ASSFRGFSTDTQY
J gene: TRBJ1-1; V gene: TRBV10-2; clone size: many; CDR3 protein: ASSGETGFTEAF
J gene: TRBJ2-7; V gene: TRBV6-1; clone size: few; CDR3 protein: ASRGGRASYEQY
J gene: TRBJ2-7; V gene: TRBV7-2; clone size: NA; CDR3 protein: ASSLAHFGPAGSYEQY
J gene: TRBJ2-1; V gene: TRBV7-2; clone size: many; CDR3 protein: ASSLPGTIDYNEQF